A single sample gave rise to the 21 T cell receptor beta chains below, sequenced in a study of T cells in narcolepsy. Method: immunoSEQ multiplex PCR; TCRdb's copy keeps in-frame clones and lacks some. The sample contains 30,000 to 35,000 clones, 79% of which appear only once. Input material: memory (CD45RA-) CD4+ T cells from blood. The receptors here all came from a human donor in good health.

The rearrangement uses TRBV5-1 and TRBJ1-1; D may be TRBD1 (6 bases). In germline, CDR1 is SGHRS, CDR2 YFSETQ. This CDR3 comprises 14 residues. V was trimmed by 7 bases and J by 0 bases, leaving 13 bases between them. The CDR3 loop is CASDPTGMNTEAFF. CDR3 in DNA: TGCGCCAGCGACCCGACAGGCATGAACACTGAAGCTTTCTTT.

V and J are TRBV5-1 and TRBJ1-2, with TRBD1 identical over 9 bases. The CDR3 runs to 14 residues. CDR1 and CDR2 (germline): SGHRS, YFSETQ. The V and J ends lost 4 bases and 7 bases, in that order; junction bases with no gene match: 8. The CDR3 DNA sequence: TGCGCCAGCAGCCCAACAGGGGGCTCTATTGGCTACACCTTC. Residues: CASSPTGGSIGYTF.

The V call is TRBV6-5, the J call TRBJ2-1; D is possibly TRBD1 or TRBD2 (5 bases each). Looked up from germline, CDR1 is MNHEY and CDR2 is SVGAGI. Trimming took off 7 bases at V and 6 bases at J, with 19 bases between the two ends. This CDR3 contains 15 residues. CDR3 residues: CASKSVGTRLNEQFF. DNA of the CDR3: TGTGCCAGCAAATCGGTGGGGACCCGTCTCAATGAGCAGTTCTTC.

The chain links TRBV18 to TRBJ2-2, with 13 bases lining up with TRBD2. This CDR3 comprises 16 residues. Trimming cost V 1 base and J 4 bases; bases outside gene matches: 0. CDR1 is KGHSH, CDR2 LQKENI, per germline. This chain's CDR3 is CASSPRTSGSTGELFF. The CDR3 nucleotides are TGTGCCAGCTCACCACGGACTAGCGGGAGCACCGGGGAGCTGTTTTTT.

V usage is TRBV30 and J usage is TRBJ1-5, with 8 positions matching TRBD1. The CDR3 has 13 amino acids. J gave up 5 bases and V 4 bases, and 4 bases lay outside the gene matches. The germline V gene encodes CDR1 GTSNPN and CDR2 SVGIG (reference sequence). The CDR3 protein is CAWTGGLDQPQHF. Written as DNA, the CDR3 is TGTGCCTGGACAGGGGGCCTCGATCAGCCCCAGCATTTT.

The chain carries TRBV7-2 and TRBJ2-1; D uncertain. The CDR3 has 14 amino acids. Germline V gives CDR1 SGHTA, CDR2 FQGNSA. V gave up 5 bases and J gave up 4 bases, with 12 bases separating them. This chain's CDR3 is CASSPGVTYNEQFF. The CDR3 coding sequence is TGTGCCAGCAGCCCAGGCGTCACTTACAATGAGCAGTTCTTC.

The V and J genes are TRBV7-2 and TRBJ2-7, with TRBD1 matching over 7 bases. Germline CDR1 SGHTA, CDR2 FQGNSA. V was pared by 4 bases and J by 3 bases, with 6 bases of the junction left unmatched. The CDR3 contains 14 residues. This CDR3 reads CASSSNRGDYEQYF. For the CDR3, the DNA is TGTGCCAGCAGCTCAAACAGGGGTGACTACGAGCAGTACTTC. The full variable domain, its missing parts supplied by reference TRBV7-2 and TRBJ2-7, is GAGVSQSPSNKVTEKGKDVELRCDPISGHTALYWYRQSLGQGLEFLIYFQGNSAPDKSGLPSDRFSAERTGGSVSTLTIQRTQQEDSAVYLCASSSNRGDYEQYFGPGTRLTVT.

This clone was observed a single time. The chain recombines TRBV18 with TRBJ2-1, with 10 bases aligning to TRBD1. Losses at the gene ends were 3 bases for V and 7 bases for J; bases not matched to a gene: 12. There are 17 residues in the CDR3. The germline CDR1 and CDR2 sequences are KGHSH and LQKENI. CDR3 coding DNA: TGTGCCAGCTCACCTCGGACAGGGGGATTTTCTTGGAATGAGCAGTTCTTC. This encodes CASSPRTGGFSWNEQFF.

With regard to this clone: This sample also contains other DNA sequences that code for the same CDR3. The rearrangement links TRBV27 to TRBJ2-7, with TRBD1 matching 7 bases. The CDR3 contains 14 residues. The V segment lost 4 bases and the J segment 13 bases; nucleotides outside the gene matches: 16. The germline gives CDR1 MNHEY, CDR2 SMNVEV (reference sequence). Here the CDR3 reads CASSSGRQGAVLYF. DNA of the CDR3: TGTGCCAGCAGTTCCGGTCGACAGGGTGCGGTACTTTACTTC.

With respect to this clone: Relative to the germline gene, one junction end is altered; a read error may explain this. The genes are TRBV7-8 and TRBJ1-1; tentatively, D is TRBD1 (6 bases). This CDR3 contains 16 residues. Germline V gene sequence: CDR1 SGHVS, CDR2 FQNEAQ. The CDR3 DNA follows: TGTGCCAGCAGCGCCCACCTGGGACAATTTAACATTGAAGCTTTCTTT. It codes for CASSAHLGQFNIEAFF.

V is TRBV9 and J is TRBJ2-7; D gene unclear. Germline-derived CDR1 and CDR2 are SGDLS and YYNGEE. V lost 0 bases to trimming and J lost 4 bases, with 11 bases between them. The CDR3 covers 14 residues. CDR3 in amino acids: CASSVGASQYEQYF. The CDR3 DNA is TGTGCCAGCAGCGTAGGGGCTAGTCAGTACGAGCAGTACTTC.

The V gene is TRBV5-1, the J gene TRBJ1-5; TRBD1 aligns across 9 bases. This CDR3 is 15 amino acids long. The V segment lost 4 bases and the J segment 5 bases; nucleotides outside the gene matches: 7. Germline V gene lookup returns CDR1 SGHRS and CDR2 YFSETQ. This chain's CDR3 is CASSLGTGRDQPQHF. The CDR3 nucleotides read TGCGCCAGCAGCCTGGGGACAGGGCGGGATCAGCCCCAGCATTTT.

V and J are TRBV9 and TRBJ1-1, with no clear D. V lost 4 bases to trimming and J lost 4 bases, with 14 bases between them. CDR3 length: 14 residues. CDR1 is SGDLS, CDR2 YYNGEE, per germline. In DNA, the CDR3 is TGTGCCAGCAGCCTGGAGCCCGTTGGCACTGAAGCTTTCTTT. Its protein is CASSLEPVGTEAFF. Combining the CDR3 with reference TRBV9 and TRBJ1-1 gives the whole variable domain DSGVTQTPKHLITATGQRVTLRCSPRSGDLSVYWYQQSLDQGLQFLIQYYNGEERAKGNILERFSAQQFPDLHSELNLSSLELGDSALYFCASSLEPVGTEAFFGQGTRLTVV.

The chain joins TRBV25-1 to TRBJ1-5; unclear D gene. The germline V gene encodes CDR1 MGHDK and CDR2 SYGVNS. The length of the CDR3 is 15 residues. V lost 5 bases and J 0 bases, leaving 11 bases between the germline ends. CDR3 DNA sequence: TGTGCCAGCAGTCCGACGGACGGTAGCAATCAGCCCCAGCATTTT. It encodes CASSPTDGSNQPQHF.

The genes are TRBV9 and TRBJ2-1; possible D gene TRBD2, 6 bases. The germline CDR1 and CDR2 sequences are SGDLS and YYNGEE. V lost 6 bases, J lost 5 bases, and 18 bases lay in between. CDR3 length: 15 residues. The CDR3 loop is CASTVAGTENNEQFF. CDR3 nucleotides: TGTGCCAGCACCGTGGCGGGGACTGAGAACAATGAGCAGTTCTTC.

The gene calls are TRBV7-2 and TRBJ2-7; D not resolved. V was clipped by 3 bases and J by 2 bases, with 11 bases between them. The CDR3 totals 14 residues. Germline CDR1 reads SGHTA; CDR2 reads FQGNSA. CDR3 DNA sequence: TGTGCCAGCAGCTTTGGTGATTGGACCTACGAGCAGTACTTC. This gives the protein CASSFGDWTYEQYF.

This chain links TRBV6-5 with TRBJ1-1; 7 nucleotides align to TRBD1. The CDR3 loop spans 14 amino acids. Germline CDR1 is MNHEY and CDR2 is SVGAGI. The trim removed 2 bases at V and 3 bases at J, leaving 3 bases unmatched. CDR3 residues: CASSYKGADTEAFF. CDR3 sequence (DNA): TGTGCCAGCAGTTACAAGGGGGCGGACACTGAAGCTTTCTTT.

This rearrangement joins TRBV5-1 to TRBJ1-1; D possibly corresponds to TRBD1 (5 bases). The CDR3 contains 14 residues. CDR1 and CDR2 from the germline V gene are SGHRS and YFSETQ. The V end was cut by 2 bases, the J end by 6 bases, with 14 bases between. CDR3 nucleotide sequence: TGCGCCAGCAGCTTCAACCAGGGCAGGTCTGAAGCTTTCTTT. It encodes CASSFNQGRSEAFF.

The CDR3: CAISESGRDEQYF. The CDR3 DNA reads TGTGCCATCAGTGAGTCAGGGCGGGACGAGCAGTACTTC. This chain uses TRBV10-3 with TRBJ2-7, with D possibly TRBD2 on 5 matching bases. The CDR3 is made up of 13 amino acids. Between the trimmed V and J ends, which lost 0 bases and 5 bases, there was a span of 8 bases. The germline V gene encodes CDR1 ENHRY and CDR2 SYGVKD.

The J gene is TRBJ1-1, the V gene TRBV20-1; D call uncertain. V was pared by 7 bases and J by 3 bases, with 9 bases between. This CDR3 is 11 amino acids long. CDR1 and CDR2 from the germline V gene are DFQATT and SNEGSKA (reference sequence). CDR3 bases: TGCAGTGTAGGAGGAGACACTGAAGCTTTCTTT. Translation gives CSVGGDTEAFF.

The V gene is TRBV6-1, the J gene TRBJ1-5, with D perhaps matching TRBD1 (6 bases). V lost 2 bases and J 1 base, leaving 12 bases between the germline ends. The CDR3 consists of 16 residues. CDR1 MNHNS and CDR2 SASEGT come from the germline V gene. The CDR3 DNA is TGTGCCAGCAGTGAAAGGGGGGGGGCGAGCAATCAGCCCCAGCATTTT. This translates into CASSERGGASNQPQHF.